This T cell receptor (beta chain) was recovered during a study of breast tumors, draining lymph nodes, adjacent tissues. Study results and limitations: The data were judged consistent with most tumor T cells coming from lymph node and expanding in tumor. Tumor TCR diversity was below lymph nodes but above nontumor tissue. Tumor and nontumor repertoires were significantly more similar in luminal-like than in basal-like breast cancer.

The germline V gene has CDR1 GTSNPN and CDR2 SVGIG (reference sequence). The CDR3 is made up of 16 amino acids. J gave up 0 bases and V 4 bases, and 8 bases lay outside the gene matches. The lymph nodes were axillary draining lymph nodes from breast cancer patients. In its sample, this clonotype was seen many times. No antigen is known for it. TCRdb re-called the multiplex PCR reads with MiXCR, one entry per CDR3 protein. The table records over 150,000 distinct CDR3 sequences, roughly a third of them present only once. The chain has TRBV30 and TRBJ1-5; 8 bases are shared with TRBD1. The sequence was obtained from a female donor with breast cancer. Some clones in this sample may be carry-over from other donors' samples. The sample consisted of axillary lymph node tissue. The CDR3 DNA is TGTGCCTGGAACCAGGGGGCGAACTATAGCAATCAGCCCCAGCATTTT. This sequence encodes CAWNQGANYSNQPQHF.